These 29 T cell receptor beta chains were sequenced from one sample in a study of blood T cell repertoires in COVID-19. Repertoires were generated with immunoSEQ multiplex PCR, while TCRdb's copy carries only in-frame clones and drops some. The sample contains some 220,000 clones, around four fifths of which appear only once. Sequencing was carried out using peripheral blood. The receptors originated from a woman aged 80 or over with active or convalescent COVID-19.

The chain links TRBV4-2 to TRBJ2-1; perhaps TRBD1 as D (5 bases). With 0 bases removed from V and 5 bases from J, the gap between germline ends came to 8 bases. Germline CDR1 is LGHNA and CDR2 is YNFKEQ. CDR3 length equals 14 residues. The CDR3 loop is CASSQEGRDNEQFF. CDR3 nucleotides: TGTGCCAGCAGCCAAGAGGGCAGGGACAATGAGCAGTTCTTC.

The J gene is TRBJ1-1, the V gene TRBV19, with D possibly being TRBD1 (6 bases). CDR1 is LNHDA, CDR2 SQIVND, per germline (reference sequence). Trimming pared 7 bases from V and 1 base from J, leaving 16 bases between. The length of the CDR3 is 15 residues. CDR3 DNA: TGTGCCAGTACCCCAGGTGCGACAGGGAACACTGAAGCTTTCTTT. This gives the protein CASTPGATGNTEAFF.

The V call is TRBV7-3, the J call TRBJ1-1, with D possibly being TRBD1 (5 bases). The CDR3 length is 15 residues. In germline, CDR1 is SGHTA, CDR2 FQGTGA. V lost 1 base, J lost 3 bases, and 12 bases lay in between. The CDR3 loop is CASSLNGGSYTEAFF. In nucleotides, the CDR3 is TGTGCCAGCAGCTTAAACGGGGGGTCCTACACTGAAGCTTTCTTT. The full variable domain, with the rest looked up from reference TRBV7-3 and TRBJ1-1, is GAGVSQTPSNKVTEKGKYVELRCDPISGHTALYWYRQSLGQGPEFLIYFQGTGAADDSGLPNDRFFAVRPEGSVSTLKIQRTERGDSAVYLCASSLNGGSYTEAFFGQGTRLTVV.

CDR3 bases: TGTGCCAGCAGCGTAGTCGATTACTCAATGAACACTGAAGCTTTCTTT. Translation: CASSVVDYSMNTEAFF. J is TRBJ1-1 and V is TRBV9; the D is unclear. The CDR3 spans 16 residues. From germline, CDR1 is SGDLS and CDR2 YYNGEE. With 0 bases removed from V and 0 bases from J, the gap between germline ends came to 12 bases.

V gene TRBV7-3 combines with J gene TRBJ2-3; TRBD2 matches at 8 bases. The ends lost 7 bases at V and 2 bases at J; junction bases unmatched: 8. This CDR3 spans 15 amino acids. Germline V gives CDR1 SGHTA, CDR2 FQGTGA. The CDR3 protein is CASKRGGAPTDTQYF. CDR3 coding DNA: TGTGCCAGCAAACGGGGGGGCGCCCCCACAGATACGCAGTATTTT. The full variable domain, rest sourced from reference TRBV7-3 and TRBJ2-3, is GAGVSQTPSNKVTEKGKYVELRCDPISGHTALYWYRQSLGQGPEFLIYFQGTGAADDSGLPNDRFFAVRPEGSVSTLKIQRTERGDSAVYLCASKRGGAPTDTQYFGPGTRLTVL.

V usage is TRBV30 and J usage is TRBJ2-5; 8 positions match TRBD2. The CDR3 is 16 amino acids. J gave up 3 bases and V 0 bases, and 9 bases lay outside the gene matches. From germline, CDR1 is GTSNPN and CDR2 SVGIG (reference sequence). CDR3 amino acids: CAWSVGTRGGKETQYF. The CDR3 DNA is TGTGCCTGGAGTGTGGGGACTAGGGGGGGGAAAGAGACCCAGTACTTC.

This chain connects TRBV30 to TRBJ1-5, with a tentative D call TRBD1 (6 bases). Trimming shortened V by 1 base and J by 4 bases, and 8 bases separated the two germline ends. This CDR3 contains 13 residues. The germline V gene has CDR1 GTSNPN and CDR2 SVGIG (reference sequence). This CDR3 reads CAWSDQGNQPQHF. The DNA for the CDR3 is TGTGCCTGGAGTGATCAGGGGAATCAGCCCCAGCATTTT.

The genes are TRBV11-3 and TRBJ2-1, with D unclear. The V end lost 5 bases, the J end lost 4 bases, and 9 bases lay between the germline ends. Germline lookup yields CDR1 SGHNT and CDR2 YENEEA. The CDR3 length is 13 residues. The CDR3 DNA sequence: TGTGCCAGCAGCCCAAGTCTATACAATGAGCAGTTCTTC. Translated, it gives CASSPSLYNEQFF. Filled out from reference TRBV11-3 and TRBJ2-1, the complete variable domain reads EAGVVQSPRYKIIEKKQPVAFWCNPISGHNTLYWYLQNLGQGPELLIRYENEEAVDDSQLPKDRFSAERLKGVDSTLKIQPAELGDSAVYLCASSPSLYNEQFFGPGTRLTVL.

The J gene is TRBJ1-5, the V gene TRBV20-1; weak D call: TRBD1 (5 bases). This CDR3 is 11 amino acids long. Germline CDR1 reads DFQATT; CDR2 reads SNEGSKA (reference sequence). V lost 5 bases and J lost 6, with 8 bases in between. In DNA form, the CDR3 reads TGCAGTGCTTCAGGGTCTCAGCCCCAGCATTTT. Translated, it gives CSASGSQPQHF.

The chain combines TRBV6-5 with TRBJ1-4; 7 bases are a match to TRBD1. The trim removed 6 bases at V and 5 bases at J, leaving 6 bases unmatched. Germline CDR1 reads MNHEY; CDR2 reads SVGAGI. The CDR3 has 14 amino acids. CDR3 residues: CASSLDRANEKLFF. In DNA, the CDR3 is TGTGCCAGCAGCCTCGACAGGGCAAATGAAAAACTGTTTTTT.

This chain connects TRBV7-2 to TRBJ2-2, with 7 bases lining up with TRBD2. The germline V gene has CDR1 SGHTA and CDR2 FQGNSA. This CDR3 is 15 amino acids long. V was pared by 11 bases and J by 7 bases, with 16 bases of the junction left unmatched. The CDR3 region is CAVGRGRTPFGELFF. Written as DNA, the CDR3 is TGTGCCGTTGGGAGGGGCCGAACCCCTTTCGGGGAGCTGTTTTTT.

The CDR3 region is CASRIAGEQYF. The CDR3 DNA reads TGTGCCAGCAGAATAGCGGGGGAGCAGTACTTC. The chain joins TRBV27 to TRBJ2-7, with TRBD2 matching over 8 bases. Trimming at V came to 6 bases and at J to 7 bases, leaving 2 bases not matched to a gene. This CDR3 is 11 amino acids long. The germline CDR1 and CDR2 sequences are MNHEY and SMNVEV (reference sequence).

The J gene is TRBJ1-5, the V gene TRBV12-3 or TRBV12-4; D gene unclear. Trimming took 6 bases from V and 0 from J, leaving 6 bases between them. The CDR3 consists of 13 residues. This CDR3 reads CASSVYSNQPQHF. The CDR3 region has the DNA TGTGCCAGCAGCGTTTATAGCAATCAGCCCCAGCATTTT.

V usage is TRBV7-2 and J usage is TRBJ2-5; tentatively, D is TRBD2 (6 bases). CDR1 is SGHTA, CDR2 FQGNSA, per germline. V was pared by 5 bases and J by 7 bases, with 23 bases between. CDR3 length: 16 residues. CDR3 sequence (DNA): TGTGCCAGCAGCCCCCAAAGCCGGGACTCCGGCGGGACCCAGTACTTC. Protein: CASSPQSRDSGGTQYF.

The chain links TRBV4-2 to TRBJ2-6; D unresolved. CDR1 is LGHNA, CDR2 YNFKEQ, per germline. The CDR3 loop spans 19 amino acids. Deletions cut 0 bases from V and 1 base from J, with 16 bases between. The CDR3 region is CASSQEARSSGSGANVLTF. For the CDR3, the DNA is TGTGCCAGCAGCCAAGAGGCTAGGTCCTCCGGGTCTGGGGCCAACGTCCTGACTTTC.

The chain combines TRBV27 with TRBJ1-1; tentative D call: TRBD1 (6 bases). The CDR3 is made up of 17 amino acids. Trimming took off 6 bases at V and 0 bases at J, with 20 bases between the two ends. Germline CDR1 MNHEY, CDR2 SMNVEV (reference sequence). The CDR3 nucleotides are TGTGCCAGCAGCCTAGGGCCACACAGGGCCATGAACACTGAAGCTTTCTTT. Translated, it gives CASSLGPHRAMNTEAFF.

The chain carries TRBV10-3 and TRBJ1-1; no firm D call. Germline V CDR1 and CDR2: ENHRY, SYGVKD. Trimming left V 0 bases short and J 11 bases short, with 10 bases between. The CDR3 is 12 residues long. CDR3 sequence: CAISESREAAFF. In DNA, the CDR3 is TGTGCCATCAGTGAGTCGAGGGAGGCTGCTTTCTTT.

The V and J genes are TRBV7-3 and TRBJ2-1, with 8 bases aligning to TRBD2. The length of the CDR3 is 15 residues. The junction had 4 bases not matched to a gene; V was cut back by 2 bases and J by 4 bases. The germline V gene encodes CDR1 SGHTA and CDR2 FQGTGA. The CDR3 here is CASSLDSGEYNEQFF. The CDR3 region has the DNA TGTGCCAGCAGCTTAGATAGCGGGGAGTACAATGAGCAGTTCTTC.

This chain links TRBV5-5 with TRBJ2-7; D possibly corresponds to TRBD1 (6 bases). Per germline, CDR1 SGHKS and CDR2 YYEKEE (reference sequence). V was clipped by 6 bases and J by 2 bases, with 18 bases between them. CDR3 length: 15 residues. CDR3 bases: TGTGCCAGCACCTGGGAGTGGACAGCGCCCTACGAGCAGTACTTC. It encodes CASTWEWTAPYEQYF.

This chain links TRBV6-5 with TRBJ1-3; D gene unclear. The CDR3 has 15 residues. V was pared by 5 bases and J by 1 base, with 12 bases between. Germline V gives CDR1 MNHEY, CDR2 SVGAGI. CDR3 DNA: TGTGCCAGCAGTCTAGGCGGATTTTCTGGAAACACCATATATTTT. Amino acids: CASSLGGFSGNTIYF.

The chain has TRBV6-2 or TRBV6-3 and TRBJ1-1; possibly TRBD1 for D (6 bases). This CDR3 has 19 residues. Germline CDR1 MNHEY, CDR2 SVGEGT. V was shortened by 0 bases and J by 1 base, with 21 bases between the two germline ends. The CDR3 DNA sequence: TGTGCCAGCAGTTACTCGTTAACCAGGGGCGCCACCCCGAACACTGAAGCTTTCTTT. The encoded protein is CASSYSLTRGATPNTEAFF.

V and J are TRBV6-2 or TRBV6-3 and TRBJ2-1; 7 bases are a match to TRBD2. The germline V gene has CDR1 MNHEY and CDR2 SVGEGT. V was pared by 4 bases and J by 1 base, with 7 bases of the junction left unmatched. The CDR3 consists of 16 residues. The CDR3 reads CASSSPLAASYNEQFF. DNA of the CDR3: TGTGCCAGCAGTTCCCCGCTAGCGGCTTCCTACAATGAGCAGTTCTTC.

The chain recombines TRBV19 with TRBJ1-6; 8 bases are shared with TRBD1. The germline V gene encodes CDR1 LNHDA and CDR2 SQIVND (reference sequence). J was trimmed by 10 bases and V by 3 bases; bases with no gene match: 5. The CDR3 runs 14 residues. The CDR3 coding sequence is TGTGCCAGTAGTATCCGCAGGGGGCAATCACCCCTCCACTTT. Translating gives CASSIRRGQSPLHF.

This clone was counted a single time. The rearrangement joins TRBV7-9 to TRBJ2-3, with 9 nucleotides matching TRBD2. Germline loops: CDR1 SEHNR, CDR2 FQNEAQ (reference sequence). The CDR3 is made up of 16 amino acids. The V segment lost 5 bases and the J segment 4 bases; nucleotides outside the gene matches: 10. The CDR3 protein is CASSPLGGRAADTQYF. The CDR3 DNA reads as TGTGCCAGCAGCCCACTCGGCGGGAGGGCCGCAGATACGCAGTATTTT.

J is TRBJ1-1 and V is TRBV3-1 (or the pseudogene TRBV3-2); TRBD1 aligns across 7 bases. Germline CDR1 LGHDT, CDR2 YNNKEL (reference sequence). V lost 3 bases and J lost 0; bases outside the gene matches: 7. The length of the CDR3 is 16 residues. The CDR3 region is CASSHSGDSLNTEAFF. The CDR3 DNA reads as TGTGCCAGCAGCCACTCTGGGGACAGTTTGAACACTGAAGCTTTCTTT.

This rearrangement joins TRBV7-2 to TRBJ1-3, with no clear D. Trimming took 5 bases from V and 0 from J, leaving 8 bases between them. The CDR3 covers 14 residues. Per germline, CDR1 SGHTA and CDR2 FQGNSA. CDR3 DNA sequence: TGTGCCAGCAGCCCGCGCAACTCTGGAAACACCATATATTTT. Its translation: CASSPRNSGNTIYF.

The chain uses TRBV7-8 and TRBJ1-1; D remains unclear. This CDR3 is built from 15 residues. Germline V CDR1 and CDR2: SGHVS, FQNEAQ. V was clipped by 2 bases and J by 4 bases, with 14 bases between them. The CDR3, as DNA: TGTGCCAGCAGCTTAAGGGAGCTCGAAGGCACTGAAGCTTTCTTT. This sequence encodes CASSLRELEGTEAFF.

The chain links TRBV7-9 to TRBJ2-7, with a tentative D call TRBD1 (6 bases). CDR3 length equals 14 residues. CDR1 SEHNR and CDR2 FQNEAQ come from the germline V gene (reference sequence). Trimming stripped 1 base from V and 3 bases from J, with 10 bases between. The CDR3 reads CASSLGTADYEQYF. CDR3 in DNA: TGTGCCAGCAGCTTAGGGACAGCGGACTACGAGCAGTACTTC.

This chain links TRBV5-1 with TRBJ2-2; the match to TRBD1 covers 9 bases. The CDR3 consists of 16 residues. V was clipped by 4 bases and J by 6 bases; unmatched bases: 10. Looked up from germline, CDR1 is SGHRS and CDR2 is YFSETQ. This CDR3 is CASSPQGGQGSGELFF. The CDR3 coding sequence is TGCGCCAGCAGCCCACAGGGGGGACAGGGATCCGGGGAGCTGTTTTTT.